The TCR beta chain under discussion was sequenced for a study of OX40 agonist ivuxolimab in advanced cancers. The wider study: In this trial design, patients received ivuxolimab intravenously at 0.01 to 10 mg/kg every 2 weeks.

Germline lookup yields CDR1 LNHDA and CDR2 SQIVND (reference sequence). The V end was cut by 3 bases, the J end by 1 base, with 9 bases between. This CDR3 spans 14 amino acids. Sequencing was performed with immunoSEQ multiplex PCR; in TCRdb, only in-frame clones are kept and a portion is missing. This table holds 7,000 to 7,500 clones, 75% to 90% found once. Systemic immunosuppression or a history of autoimmune disease excluded patients. This sequence was found in an adult with an advanced solid tumor such as melanoma, head and neck, liver or kidney cancer. The sequencing used CD4+ or CD8+ T cells sorted from blood, collected in a trial of the OX40 agonist ivuxolimab. The rearrangement uses TRBV19 and TRBJ1-1; D ambiguous. CDR3 nucleotide sequence: TGTGCCAGTAGTATCGGAGATGCGAACACTGAAGCTTTCTTT. This gives the protein CASSIGDANTEAFF.